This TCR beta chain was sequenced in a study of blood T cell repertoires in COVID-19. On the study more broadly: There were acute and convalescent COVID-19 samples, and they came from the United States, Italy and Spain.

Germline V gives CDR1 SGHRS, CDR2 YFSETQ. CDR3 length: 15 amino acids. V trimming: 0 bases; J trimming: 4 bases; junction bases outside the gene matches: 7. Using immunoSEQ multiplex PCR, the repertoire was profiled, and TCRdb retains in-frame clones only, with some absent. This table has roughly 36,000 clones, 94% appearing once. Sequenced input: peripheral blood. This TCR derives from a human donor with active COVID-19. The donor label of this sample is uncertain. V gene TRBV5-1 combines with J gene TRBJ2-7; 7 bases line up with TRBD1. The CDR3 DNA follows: TGCGCCAGCAGCTTGGACGGGACAGAGATTTACGAGCAGTACTTC. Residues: CASSLDGTEIYEQYF.